This record looks at one TCR beta chain sequence and its context. Sequencing used immunoSEQ multiplex PCR; TCRdb keeps in-frame clones, though not all of them. In the table there are over 85,000 clones, over 85% of which are singletons. The data were taken from a study of technical replicates of blood from several donors. The V and J ends lost 7 bases and 4 bases respectively, with 23 bases between them. The CDR3 covers 17 residues. Germline V CDR1 and CDR2: LNHDA, SQIVND (reference sequence). The chain carries TRBV19 and TRBJ1-5; perhaps TRBD1 as D (6 bases). This clonotype was obtained from a human donor in good health. The sample consisted of T cells isolated from PBMCs. CDR3 nucleotide sequence: TGTGCCAGTAAACAGGGATTCGACGAAAACGGGAATCAGCCCCAGCATTTT. Translating it yields CASKQGFDENGNQPQHF.